Listed below are T cell receptor beta chains from one sample, sequenced in a study of cytomegalovirus exposure and HLA in healthy donors. Repertoires were generated with immunoSEQ multiplex PCR, while TCRdb's copy carries only in-frame clones and drops some. The table shows 200,000 to 250,000 clones, with 82% occurring only once. Source material: PBMCs. Receptor source: a woman aged 40-49 years in good health and CMV-seronegative. CDR3s include the opening cysteine and the closing phenylalanine or tryptophan. The D gene is left open where the match is weak. A clone size is listed for some rows: how often the clone was seen (once, few, many), or a class if it is expanded.

TRBV27,-,TRBJ2-2,-,CASILGPGAGELFF,TGTGCCAGCATCCTGGGTCCAGGGGCCGGGGAGCTGTTTTTT
TRBV13,-,TRBJ2-7,-,CASSGRQENSYEQYF,TGTGCCAGCAGCGGACGACAGGAGAACTCCTACGAGCAGTACTTC
TRBV5-1,TRBD2,TRBJ2-7,few,CASSLAFSGRPHEQYF,TGCGCCAGCAGCTTGGCCTTCAGCGGGAGGCCCCACGAGCAGTACTTC
TRBV7-9,TRBD2,TRBJ2-5,-,CASSPRREAGGPETQYF,TGTGCCAGCAGCCCCCGGCGGGAAGCGGGAGGGCCGGAGACCCAGTACTTC
TRBV11-2,-,TRBJ2-7,-,CASSSGVSSYEQYF,TGTGCCAGCAGCTCCGGAGTAAGCTCCTACGAGCAGTACTTC
TRBV15,-,TRBJ1-1,-,CATGRRNTEAFF,TGTGCCACAGGGAGGAGGAACACTGAAGCTTTCTTT
TRBV2,TRBD2,TRBJ2-7,-,CASSGQWGSGSRYEQYF,TGTGCCAGCAGTGGGCAATGGGGAAGCGGGAGCCGGTACGAGCAGTACTTC
TRBV4-1,-,TRBJ1-2,-,CASSQGLQGFYGYTF,TGCGCCAGCAGTCAAGGCCTACAGGGATTCTATGGCTACACCTTC
TRBV4-1,TRBD1,TRBJ2-7,-,CASSQGYRGSYEQYF,TGCGCCAGCAGCCAAGGTTACAGGGGTTCCTACGAGCAGTACTTC
TRBV11-2,-,TRBJ1-5,once,CASSLYRDQLQHF,TGTGCCAGCAGCTTATACAGGGATCAGCTCCAGCATTTT
TRBV2,-,TRBJ1-4,-,CAGTSDRSTNEKLFF,TGTGCCGGGACCTCCGACAGGTCAACTAATGAAAAACTGTTTTTT
TRBV6-1,-,TRBJ1-4,-,CASSSGDANEKLFF,TGTGCCAGCAGTTCGGGGGATGCTAATGAAAAACTGTTTTTT
TRBV6-5,-,TRBJ2-2,once,CASSIPANTGELFF,TGTGCCAGCAGTATCCCAGCGAACACCGGGGAGCTGTTTTTT
TRBV18,-,TRBJ1-5,-,CASSPVDAGSNQPQHF,TGTGCCAGCTCACCGGTGGATGCGGGCAGCAATCAGCCCCAGCATTTT
TRBV5-1,TRBD2,TRBJ2-3,once,CASSGGLAGGTTDTQYF,TGCGCCAGCAGCGGGGGACTAGCGGGAGGGACCACAGATACGCAGTATTTT
TRBV5-4,TRBD2,TRBJ2-5,once,CASTFMMAGGPETQYF,TGTGCCAGCACCTTTATGATGGCGGGAGGGCCCGAGACCCAGTACTTC
TRBV30,-,TRBJ1-1,-,CAWSVMNTEAFF,TGTGCCTGGAGTGTTATGAACACTGAAGCTTTCTTT
TRBV9,-,TRBJ1-3,-,CASSVRGGSSSGNTIYF,TGTGCCAGCAGCGTAAGGGGAGGGAGTTCATCTGGAAACACCATATATTTT
TRBV1,-,TRBJ2-5,-,CTSGGTGARRETQYF,TGCACCAGCGGGGGGACAGGCGCCAGGCGGGAGACCCAGTACTTC
TRBV19,-,TRBJ2-2,-,CASSLMGLLNTGELFF,TGTGCCAGTAGTCTAATGGGACTCCTCAACACCGGGGAGCTGTTTTTT
TRBV2,TRBD1,TRBJ2-7,once,CASSEAAGTGNYEQYF,TGTGCCAGCAGTGAAGCGGCCGGGACAGGGAACTACGAGCAGTACTTC
TRBV28,-,TRBJ2-2,-,CASYPHSVAGELFF,TGTGCCAGCTACCCCCATAGCGTGGCCGGGGAGCTGTTTTTT
TRBV7-9,TRBD2,TRBJ2-7,-,CASSPRGASGRFYEQYF,TGTGCCAGCAGCCCCCGGGGGGCTAGCGGGAGATTCTACGAGCAGTACTTC
TRBV27,-,TRBJ1-5,-,CASSLQGGNQPQHF,TGTGCCAGCAGTTTACAGGGCGGCAATCAGCCCCAGCATTTT
TRBV28,-,TRBJ1-3,-,CASSPAGQLFENTIYF,TGTGCCAGCAGTCCCGCAGGGCAGCTTTTTGAAAACACCATATATTTT
TRBV11-2,-,TRBJ1-1,-,CASTRVGGNTEAFF,TGTGCCAGCACCCGGGTAGGGGGGAACACTGAAGCTTTCTTT
TRBV11-2,-,TRBJ2-3,-,CASSSLGSNNF,TGTGCCAGCAGCTCCCTCGGGAGTAACAATTTT
TRBV28,-,TRBJ1-3,-,CASSLYGPPSSGNTIYF,TGTGCCAGCAGTTTATACGGTCCTCCTAGCTCTGGAAACACCATATATTTT
TRBV6-5,-,TRBJ1-6,-,CASSNRGTSSPLHF,TGTGCCAGCAGCAACCGGGGGACTAGCTCACCCCTCCACTTT
TRBV7-8,-,TRBJ2-3,-,CASSSQGTDTQYF,TGTGCCAGCAGCTCTCAGGGAACAGATACGCAGTATTTT
TRBV5-6,TRBD1,TRBJ2-7,few,CASSLVTGTGVFEQYF,TGTGCCAGCAGCTTGGTAACCGGGACAGGGGTTTTCGAGCAGTACTTC
TRBV6-6,-,TRBJ2-5,-,CASSDSVWSQYF,TGTGCCAGCAGCGACTCCGTATGGTCCCAGTACTTC
TRBV18,TRBD2,TRBJ2-3,-,CASSPGTGGTDTQYF,TGTGCCAGCTCTCCGGGCACGGGAGGTACAGATACGCAGTATTTT
TRBV30,-,TRBJ1-1,-,CAWRTSGASGEAFF,TGTGCCTGGAGGACGTCAGGGGCGAGTGGTGAAGCTTTCTTT
TRBV6-6,-,TRBJ2-7,-,CASSYDGKYEQYF,TGTGCCAGCAGTTACGACGGGAAGTACGAGCAGTACTTC
TRBV28,-,TRBJ2-7,-,CASNPPTGSFGEQYF,TGTGCCAGCAACCCCCCGACTGGATCTTTCGGTGAGCAGTACTTC
TRBV30,TRBD2,TRBJ2-7,few,CAGRGLAGYEQYF,TGTGCCGGGCGGGGACTAGCGGGATACGAGCAGTACTTC
TRBV19,-,TRBJ1-5,few,CASSIRGEGSNQPQHF,TGTGCCAGTAGTATCCGGGGGGAAGGGAGCAATCAGCCCCAGCATTTT
TRBV9,-,TRBJ2-1,few,CASSVVSGSAYNEQFF,TGTGCCAGCAGCGTAGTCTCCGGGAGTGCCTACAATGAGCAGTTCTTC
TRBV12-5,-,TRBJ2-5,-,CASGLVPQETQYF,TGTGCTAGTGGTTTGGTCCCTCAAGAGACCCAGTACTTC
TRBV29-1,TRBD1,TRBJ1-2,-,CSGRQGFDYGYTF,TGCAGCGGCCGACAGGGGTTTGACTATGGCTACACCTTC
TRBV9,-,TRBJ2-7,-,CASSVDLGPYEQYF,TGTGCCAGCAGCGTAGATCTAGGCCCCTACGAGCAGTACTTC
TRBV7-9,-,TRBJ2-5,-,CASSLSLEETQYF,TGTGCCAGCAGCTTGAGCCTGGAGGAGACCCAGTACTTC
TRBV29-1,-,TRBJ2-7,-,CSAEAEGSRDYYEQYF,TGCAGCGCGGAAGCGGAAGGCTCTAGAGACTACTACGAGCAGTACTTC
TRBV30,TRBD1,TRBJ1-4,-,CAWSRGLSEKLFF,TGTGCCTGGAGCAGGGGGCTTTCTGAAAAACTGTTTTTT
TRBV27,-,TRBJ2-1,-,CASSTDSYNEQFF,TGTGCCAGCAGTACGGACAGCTACAATGAGCAGTTCTTC
TRBV10-1,TRBD2,TRBJ2-2,few,CASSEASGNTGELFF,TGCGCCAGCAGTGAGGCTAGCGGGAACACCGGGGAGCTGTTTTTT
TRBV7-5,-,TRBJ2-5,-,CVRSLCLAGSQYF,TGTGTCAGAAGCTTATGCTTAGCGGGATCCCAGTACTTC
TRBV5-1,TRBD2,TRBJ2-1,-,CASSGRLAVSYNEQFF,TGCGCCAGCAGCGGACGACTAGCGGTCTCCTACAATGAGCAGTTCTTC